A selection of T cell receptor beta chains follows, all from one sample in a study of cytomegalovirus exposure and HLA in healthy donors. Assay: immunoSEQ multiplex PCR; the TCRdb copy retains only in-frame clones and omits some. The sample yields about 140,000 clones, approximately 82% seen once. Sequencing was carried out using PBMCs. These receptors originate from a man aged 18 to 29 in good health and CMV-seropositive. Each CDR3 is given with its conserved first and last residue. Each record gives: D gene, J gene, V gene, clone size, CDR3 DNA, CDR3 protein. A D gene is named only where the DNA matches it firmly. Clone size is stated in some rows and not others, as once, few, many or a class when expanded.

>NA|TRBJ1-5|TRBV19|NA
TGTGCCAGTAGTGAGACTGAGTGGGGCAATCAGCCCCAGCATTTT
CASSETEWGNQPQHF
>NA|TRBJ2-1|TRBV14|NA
TGTGCCAGCAGCCAAGTTTCTAGAGCCGTTGAGCAGTTCTTC
CASSQVSRAVEQFF
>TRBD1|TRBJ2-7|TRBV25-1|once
TGTGCCAGCAGAGGAGAACAGGGGGCCGACGAGCAGTACTTC
CASRGEQGADEQYF
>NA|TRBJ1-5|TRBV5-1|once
TGCGCCAGCAGCTTGGGGGACACGGGGAGCAATCAGCCCCAGCATTTT
CASSLGDTGSNQPQHF
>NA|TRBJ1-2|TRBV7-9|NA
TGTGCCAGCAGCTTAGCTTACTTCCAGGACAAGGGCAGTAACTATGGCTACACCTTC
CASSLAYFQDKGSNYGYTF
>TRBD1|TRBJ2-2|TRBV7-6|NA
TGTGCCAGCAGCTTAGCGCTTTTGGCAGGGGGTACCGGGGAGCTGTTTTTT
CASSLALLAGGTGELFF
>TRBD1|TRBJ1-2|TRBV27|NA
TGTTCCAGCAGTTCTCCCTTACAGGGGGCAAATGGCTACACCTTC
CSSSSPLQGANGYTF
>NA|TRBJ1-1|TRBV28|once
TGTGCCAGCAGTTTCCAAGGGGAAGCGAACACTGAAGCTTTCTTT
CASSFQGEANTEAFF
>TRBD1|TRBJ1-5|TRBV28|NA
TGTGCCAGCAGCCTCCAGCAGGGGGCTGTTCAGCCCCAGCATTTT
CASSLQQGAVQPQHF
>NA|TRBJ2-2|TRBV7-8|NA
TGTGCCAGCGGGACTCCTACTTCGGCCGGGGAGCTGTTTTTT
CASGTPTSAGELFF
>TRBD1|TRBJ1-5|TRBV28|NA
TGTGCCAGCAGGGGTGAGACAGGGGGCAATCAGCCCCAGCATTTT
CASRGETGGNQPQHF
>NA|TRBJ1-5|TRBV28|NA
TGTGCCAGCAGTTCCGGGTCAACCGATAGCAATCAGCCCCAGCATTTT
CASSSGSTDSNQPQHF
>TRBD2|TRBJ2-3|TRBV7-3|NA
TGTGCCAGCAGCTTAACCGGCGGGACTAGCGGGGCCCTTGATACGCAGTATTTT
CASSLTGGTSGALDTQYF
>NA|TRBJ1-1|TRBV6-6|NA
TGTGCCAGCAGTTCCGTCTACCGTGGGCTAAACACTGAAGCTTTCTTT
CASSSVYRGLNTEAFF
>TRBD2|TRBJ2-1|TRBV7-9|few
TGTGCCAGCAGCTTGGGCCTAGCGGGAGTAGTAGTAGGCTACAATGAGCAGTTCTTC
CASSLGLAGVVVGYNEQFF
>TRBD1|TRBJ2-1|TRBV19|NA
TGTGCCAGTAGAAGTACGGACAGGAATGAGCAGTTCTTC
CASRSTDRNEQFF
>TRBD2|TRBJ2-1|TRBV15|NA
TGTGCCACCGGTCCAGCGGGAGGGCCATATGAGCAGTTCTTC
CATGPAGGPYEQFF
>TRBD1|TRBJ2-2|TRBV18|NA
TGTGCCAGCTCACCAAAGGGGGCAAACACCGGGGAGCTGTTTTTT
CASSPKGANTGELFF
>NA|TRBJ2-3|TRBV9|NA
TGTGCCAGCAGCGTATCTCTAGGCGAGACCGGGGATACGCAGTATTTT
CASSVSLGETGDTQYF
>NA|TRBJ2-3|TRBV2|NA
TGTGCCAGCAGTGAATGGGACAGGTCTTTGGGGGGGCGCACAGATACGCAGTATTTT
CASSEWDRSLGGRTDTQYF
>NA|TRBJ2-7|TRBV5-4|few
TGTGCCAGCAGCTTGGGACTGAATTCCTACGAGCAGTACTTC
CASSLGLNSYEQYF
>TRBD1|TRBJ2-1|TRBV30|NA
TGTGCCTGGAGTCATACAGGGGGGATGCAATTCTTC
CAWSHTGGMQFF